This entry features one T cell receptor (beta chain) sequence. Which antigen it targets is not known. Base qualities are not at hand, and no much larger clone is one base apart. This sample is drawn from a study of T cell changes during pregnancy in multiple sclerosis (dated by TCRdb to about 2019). For context, the study as a whole: In women with multiple sclerosis, the researchers looked at how the T cell repertoire shifted as pregnancy progressed.

From the cysteine up to the phenylalanine, the CDR3 has a length of 17 residues. The only DNA kept is the CDR3, 51 bases in frame from the first base. The junction shows trimming of 5 bases on V and 0 bases on J, and the gene matches do not reach 12 bases of it. As encoded in the germline V gene, CDR1 is MGHDK while CDR2 is SYGVNS. Library preparation was by the immunoSEQ multiplex PCR assay. The table comes from immuneACCESS by way of TCRdb, which keeps in-frame sequences with V and J called. Part of the clones is missing from these tables; in studies checked, under half for an unresolved V gene and the rest for unknown reasons. The sample profile shows roughly 99,000 clones; 85% to 95% of them were found once. The top ten clonotypes cover around 0.8% of the sample.

This sequence originates from a female donor in good health, enrolled as a control in a pregnancy study. The rearrangement joined TRBV25-1 to TRBJ1-1, and 7 junctional nucleotides match TRBD1. The sequencing here drew on peripheral blood, taken in the third trimester of pregnancy. The CDR3: CASSPPRQGSVNTEAFF. The DNA is TGTGCCAGCAGTCCTCCGAGACAGGGTTCAGTGAACACTGAAGCTTTCTTT.